The 8 T cell receptor beta chains below all came from one sample that was sequenced in a study of human T cells and chemical hapten exposure. TCRdb re-called the RACE reads with MiXCR, one entry per CDR3 protein. The sample has approximately 82,000 distinct CDR3 sequences, roughly 10% seen once. Time point described: patch test 1, 2 weeks after DPC sensitization. Treatment described: therapeutic diphenylcyclopropenone sensitization with weekly scalp DPC. Sequences were derived from whole blood, sampled in connection with sensitization to the hapten diphenylcyclopropenone (DPC). Source of these receptors: a middle-aged man with alopecia areata. Some clones in this sample may be carry-over from other donors' samples.

This clonotype showed up many times. This chain links TRBV20-1 with TRBJ1-2, with a possible D match to TRBD1 (6 bases). V was shortened by 6 bases and J by 2 bases, with 13 bases between the two germline ends. CDR3 size: 13 residues. In germline, CDR1 is DFQATT, CDR2 SNEGSKA (reference sequence). The CDR3 DNA is TGCAGTGCCCACGGACAGTCCAACTATGGCTACACCTTC. This encodes CSAHGQSNYGYTF.

The chain recombines TRBV12-3 or TRBV12-4 with TRBJ2-7; tentatively, D is TRBD1 or TRBD2 (6 bases each). The CDR3 spans 15 residues. The V end lost 3 bases, the J end lost 5 bases, and 17 bases lay between the germline ends. CDR3 protein: CASSLVGSGAHEQYF. The CDR3 region has the DNA TGTGCCAGCAGTTTGGTTGGGTCGGGGGCGCACGAGCAGTACTTC.

This chain links TRBV20-1 with TRBJ1-6; 9 bases agree with TRBD1. Germline V CDR1 and CDR2: DFQATT, SNEGSKA (reference sequence). V gave up 2 bases and J gave up 10 bases; unmatched junction bases: 6. This CDR3 spans 14 amino acids. The CDR3 spells CSARRGQGNSPLHF. CDR3 sequence (DNA): TGCAGTGCTAGAAGGGGACAGGGCAACTCACCCCTCCACTTT.

This clonotype showed up many times. The chain links TRBV29-1 to TRBJ2-2, with D maybe TRBD1 (5 bases). CDR1 and CDR2 from the germline V gene are SQVTM and ANQGSEA. CDR3 length: 13 residues. The CDR3 sequence is CSAQIGAIGELFF. CDR3 in DNA: TGCAGTGCCCAGATAGGGGCAATCGGGGAGCTGTTTTTT.

Ten or more counts support this clonotype. The chain carries TRBV6-2 or TRBV6-3 and TRBJ1-2; 7 bases agree with TRBD1. The length of the CDR3 is 15 residues. V lost 7 bases, J lost 5 bases, and 13 bases stayed unmatched. Per the germline V gene, CDR1 is MNHEY and CDR2 is SVGEGT. The chain's CDR3 is CASIQPPTGRYGYTF. The CDR3 bases are TGTGCCAGCATACAGCCGCCGACAGGGAGATATGGCTACACCTTC.

This clonotype was seen a few times. The J gene is TRBJ2-1, the V gene TRBV29-1; 9 nucleotides agree with TRBD2. The ends lost 6 bases at V and 0 bases at J; junction bases unmatched: 15. The CDR3 is 18 amino acids. Germline CDR1 is SQVTM and CDR2 is ANQGSEA. CDR3 residues: CSVYRRLAGGDSYNEQFF. The DNA of the CDR3 is TGCAGCGTCTACCGAAGGTTGGCGGGGGGGGACTCCTACAATGAGCAGTTCTTC.

Only a few counts were recorded for this clonotype. This chain joins TRBV12-3 or TRBV12-4 and TRBJ2-6, with 8 bases aligning to TRBD1. The V gene end was trimmed by 3 bases and the J gene end by 0 bases; junction bases not matched to a gene: 7. This CDR3 is 18 amino acids long. CDR3 DNA: TGTGCCAGCAGTTTCCCGACAGGGGACCTCTCTGGGGCCAACGTCCTGACTTTC. It is translated as CASSFPTGDLSGANVLTF.

This clonotype has a handful of counts. The CDR3 DNA sequence: TGTGCCACCAGTCCCGGGACTAGCGGGAGTAATGAGCAGTTCTTC. Translation: CATSPGTSGSNEQFF. The chain has TRBV24-1 and TRBJ2-1, with 14 bases lining up with TRBD2. J gave up 7 bases and V 6 bases, and 4 bases lay outside the gene matches. The germline V gene encodes CDR1 KGHDR and CDR2 SFDVKD. This CDR3 has 15 residues.